The 32 T cell receptor beta chains given below trace back to one sample, sequenced in a study of memory CD4+ T cells and cytomegalovirus serostatus (dated by TCRdb to the late 2010s). A FACSAria II was used to sort memory CD4+ T cells, defined as single viable CD3+CD4+CD8-CD45RO+ cells. Library preparation used the immunoSEQ multiplex PCR assay. Here the immuneACCESS table is served through TCRdb, limited to in-frame sequences with V and J called. Missing clones are a known gap in these copies; in checked studies unresolved V genes cover under half, and the rest lacks a known reason. Here the sample has roughly 40,000 clones; around 80% occur a single time. Roughly 1.1% of the sample rests with the top ten. Sequencing was carried out using memory CD4+ T cells from blood. These receptors all stem from an adult in good health and CMV-seronegative.

The chain carries TRBV7-9 and TRBJ2-5; D is uncertain. CDR1 and CDR2 from the germline V gene are SEHNR and FQNEAQ (reference sequence). This CDR3 has 11 amino acids. V lost 3 bases to trimming and J lost 5 bases, with 4 bases between them. CDR3 nucleotides: TGTGCCAGCAGCTTGAAGGAGACCCAGTACTTC. It specifies CASSLKETQYF. The whole variable domain, remainder taken from reference TRBV7-9 and TRBJ2-5, is DTGVSQNPRHKITKRGQNVTFRCDPISEHNRLYWYRQTLGQGPEFLTYFQNEAQLEKSRLLSDRFSAERPKGSFSTLEIQRTEQGDSAMYLCASSLKETQYFGPGTRLLVL.

The chain recombines TRBV11-2 with TRBJ1-2; D remains ambiguous. V gave up 5 bases and J gave up 8 bases, with 9 bases separating them. The CDR3 loop spans 11 amino acids. Germline loops: CDR1 SGHAT, CDR2 FQNNGV. The CDR3 DNA reads TGTGCCAGCAGCCTTACAAAGGGCTACACCTTC. Protein product: CASSLTKGYTF. The whole variable domain, filled in from reference TRBV11-2 and TRBJ1-2, reads EAGVAQSPRYKIIEKRQSVAFWCNPISGHATLYWYQQILGQGPKLLIQFQNNGVVDDSQLPKDRFSAERLKGVDSTLKIQPAKLEDSAVYLCASSLTKGYTFGSGTRLTVV.

The chain couples TRBV6-6 to TRBJ1-2; no clear D. The germline gives CDR1 MNHNY, CDR2 SVGAGI (reference sequence). CDR3 length: 14 amino acids. Trimming left V 10 bases short and J 5 bases short, with 20 bases between. The CDR3 is CATGRSEVVYGYTF. In DNA, the CDR3 is TGTGCCACTGGTAGGAGCGAAGTTGTATATGGCTACACCTTC.

The V call is TRBV30, the J call TRBJ1-6; 10 nucleotides align to TRBD1. Germline CDR1 GTSNPN, CDR2 SVGIG (reference sequence). The V segment lost 5 bases and the J segment 4 bases; nucleotides outside the gene matches: 2. There are 14 residues in the CDR3. The CDR3 coding sequence is TGTGCCTGGGGGACAGGGGATTATAATTCACCCCTCCACTTT. This translates into CAWGTGDYNSPLHF.

A word on this clone: Germline is not matched at one junction end, which may reflect a read error. V usage is TRBV6-6 and J usage is TRBJ2-1; the D gene could be TRBD1 or TRBD2 (5 bases each). CDR3 length: 13 residues. Germline V gene lookup returns CDR1 MNHNY and CDR2 SVGAGI (reference sequence). Here the CDR3 reads CATNENKDGKGIF. CDR3 nucleotide sequence: TGTGCCACCAACGAAAATAAAGACGGGAAGGGGATCTTC.

This chain connects TRBV19 to TRBJ2-7, with D possibly matching TRBD2 (6 bases). The CDR3 has 17 amino acids. Germline CDR1 is LNHDA and CDR2 is SQIVND (reference sequence). V lost 1 base and J lost 7, with 23 bases in between. CDR3 DNA: TGTGCCAGTAGTATAGTAACACGGAGCAAAGGAGGGGTTGAGCAGTACTTC. Translated, it gives CASSIVTRSKGGVEQYF.

The chain has TRBV11-3 and TRBJ1-1; the D gene is possibly TRBD1 (6 bases). V lost 0 bases and J lost 8, with 10 bases in between. CDR1 and CDR2 (germline): SGHNT, YENEEA. CDR3 size: 13 residues. CDR3 bases: TGTGCCAGCAGCTTAGAGCGGGGGACAGAAGCTTTCTTT. This translates into CASSLERGTEAFF. The full variable domain, in which reference TRBV11-3 and TRBJ1-1 provide the parts outside the CDR3, is EAGVVQSPRYKIIEKKQPVAFWCNPISGHNTLYWYLQNLGQGPELLIRYENEEAVDDSQLPKDRFSAERLKGVDSTLKIQPAELGDSAVYLCASSLERGTEAFFGQGTRLTVV.

The chain has TRBV5-1 and TRBJ2-1; TRBD2 is a possible D gene (6 bases). Germline CDR1 SGHRS, CDR2 YFSETQ. The CDR3 covers 13 residues. V lost 5 bases and J lost 8, with 14 bases in between. The CDR3 DNA follows: TGCGCCAGCAGGGACGGGAGTGGGGATGAGCAGTTCTTC. The encoded protein is CASRDGSGDEQFF.

The chain employs TRBV9 and TRBJ2-1; 7 bases are a match to TRBD2. The CDR3 contains 12 residues. J was trimmed by 9 bases and V by 3 bases; bases with no gene match: 3. Germline CDR1 SGDLS, CDR2 YYNGEE. CDR3 DNA: TGTGCCAGCAGCGCAACTAGCGTTGAGCAGTTCTTC. It codes for CASSATSVEQFF.

This chain uses TRBV6-5 with TRBJ1-6; D perhaps matches TRBD1 (5 bases). Per germline, CDR1 MNHEY and CDR2 SVGAGI. The V end lost 0 bases, the J end lost 7 bases, and 7 bases lay between the germline ends. The CDR3 extends over 14 amino acids. CDR3 protein: CASSYSTENSPLHF. The CDR3 nucleotides are TGTGCCAGCAGTTACTCGACAGAGAATTCACCCCTCCACTTT.

The chain couples TRBV6-6 to TRBJ1-1, with D perhaps TRBD1 (5 bases). V was clipped by 4 bases and J by 3 bases, with 6 bases between them. The CDR3 has 12 amino acids. CDR1 and CDR2 (germline): MNHNY, SVGAGI (reference sequence). DNA for the CDR3: TGTGCCAGCAGTTTCAGGGACACTGAAGCTTTCTTT. Translation gives CASSFRDTEAFF.

The chain couples TRBV30 to TRBJ1-2; D gene uncertain. The V and J ends lost 5 bases and 9 bases respectively, with 10 bases between them. Per the germline V gene, CDR1 is GTSNPN and CDR2 is SVGIG (reference sequence). The CDR3 length is 10 residues. The CDR3 region has the DNA TGTGCCTGGGCTTGGGTGTGCTACACCTTC. The encoded protein is CAWAWVCYTF.

J is TRBJ1-3 and V is TRBV27; 7 bases line up with TRBD1. CDR1 and CDR2 from the germline V gene are MNHEY and SMNVEV (reference sequence). The CDR3 is made up of 15 amino acids. Trimming took 2 bases from V and 4 from J; bases not matched to a gene: 5. CDR3 DNA: TGTGCCAGCAGTTTAACGACAGGGAGCGGAAACACCATATATTTT. Protein sequence: CASSLTTGSGNTIYF.

The chain employs TRBV19 and TRBJ1-5; 11 bases align to TRBD1. This CDR3 region has 14 residues. From germline, CDR1 is LNHDA and CDR2 SQIVND (reference sequence). The V segment lost 4 bases and the J segment 5 bases; nucleotides outside the gene matches: 1. CDR3 DNA: TGTGCCAGTAGTAGGACAGGGGGCGATCAGCCCCAGCATTTT. This gives the protein CASSRTGGDQPQHF.

This clone appeared once. The V call is TRBV29-1, the J call TRBJ2-5, with TRBD2 as a possible D gene (5 bases). This CDR3 comprises 14 residues. Germline V gives CDR1 SQVTM, CDR2 ANQGSEA. Trimming cost V 4 bases and J 5 bases, with 17 bases left between them. The CDR3, as DNA: TGCAGCGTTGTCGGAGGATGGGATTTTGAGACCCAGTACTTC. Protein sequence: CSVVGGWDFETQYF.

This clone was observed a handful of times. The chain joins TRBV15 to TRBJ1-5; TRBD1 might be the D (5 bases). CDR3 length: 12 residues. From germline, CDR1 is LNHNV and CDR2 YYDKDF (reference sequence). V lost 8 bases to trimming and J lost 7 bases, with 12 bases between them. This chain's CDR3 is CATGGSGQPQHF. The CDR3 DNA follows: TGTGCCACCGGGGGGTCCGGGCAGCCCCAGCATTTT.

This rearrangement joins TRBV30 to TRBJ2-5, with D perhaps TRBD2 (6 bases). Between the trimmed V and J ends, which lost 4 bases and 9 bases, there was a span of 12 bases. Looked up from germline, CDR1 is GTSNPN and CDR2 is SVGIG (reference sequence). The length of the CDR3 is 11 residues. CDR3 coding DNA: TGTGCCTGGAAGTTCAGCGGGCCCCAGTACTTC. Amino acids: CAWKFSGPQYF.

This clone was seen just once. This sequence joins TRBV10-2 and TRBJ2-3, with 8 bases fitting TRBD2. Germline V CDR1 and CDR2: WSHSY, SAAADI. The length of the CDR3 is 13 residues. V trimming: 4 bases; J trimming: 5 bases; junction bases outside the gene matches: 2. The CDR3 reads CASSVGRGDTQYF. For the CDR3, the DNA is TGCGCCAGCAGTGTCGGGAGGGGAGATACGCAGTATTTT.

V and J are TRBV4-2 and TRBJ2-1, with TRBD2 matching 10 bases. V was clipped by 0 bases and J by 2 bases; unmatched bases: 4. The CDR3 is 17 residues long. Germline V gives CDR1 LGHNA, CDR2 YNFKEQ. Here the CDR3 DNA reads TGTGCCAGCAGCCAAGATAGACTAGCGGGTACCTACAATGAGCAGTTCTTC. It codes for CASSQDRLAGTYNEQFF.

This rearrangement joins TRBV18 to TRBJ2-5, with D possibly being TRBD2 (6 bases). The CDR3 sequence is 16 residues long. V was shortened by 2 bases and J by 4 bases, with 17 bases between the two germline ends. Germline values: CDR1 KGHSH, CDR2 LQKENI. The CDR3 here is CASSPGYGGHGETQYF. The CDR3 DNA follows: TGTGCCAGCTCACCAGGGTACGGGGGTCACGGAGAGACCCAGTACTTC.

A remark on this clone: Because the CDR3 is missing its conserved closing phenylalanine or tryptophan, this is likely a read error. The chain couples TRBV2 to TRBJ1-4; TRBD1 might be the D (6 bases). V gave up 11 bases and J gave up 0 bases, with 10 bases separating them. This CDR3 has 13 amino acids. Germline lookup yields CDR1 SNHLY and CDR2 FYNNEI. The CDR3 sequence: CAGRGTTNEKLFL. CDR3 DNA: TGTGCCGGTAGGGGGACAACTAATGAAAAACTGTTTCTT.

This clone was observed a handful of times. The chain employs TRBV7-9 and TRBJ1-2; 8 nucleotides agree with TRBD1. The trim removed 3 bases at V and 8 bases at J, leaving 11 bases unmatched. Germline V gives CDR1 SEHNR, CDR2 FQNEAQ (reference sequence). This CDR3 spans 15 amino acids. The CDR3 nucleotides are TGTGCCAGCAGCTTCGAAGGACAGGGCGGGATCGGCTACACCTTC. It specifies CASSFEGQGGIGYTF.

The CDR3: CASSLGGRGYTF. CDR3 nucleotide sequence: TGTGCCAGCAGCTTAGGGGGTCGAGGCTACACCTTC. The genes are TRBV13 and TRBJ1-2; D not resolved. V was shortened by 0 bases and J by 8 bases, with 7 bases between the two germline ends. The CDR3 is 12 residues long. The germline gives CDR1 PRHDT, CDR2 FYEKMQ (reference sequence). The whole variable domain, filled in from reference TRBV13 and TRBJ1-2, reads AAGVIQSPRHLIKEKRETATLKCYPIPRHDTVYWYQQGPGQDPQFLISFYEKMQSDKGSIPDRFSAQQFSDYHSELNMSSLELGDSALYFCASSLGGRGYTFGSGTRLTVV.

This clone was recorded once. This chain links TRBV7-2 with TRBJ2-1; 12 bases align to TRBD1. V gave up 5 bases and J gave up 15 bases; unmatched junction bases: 8. Per germline, CDR1 SGHTA and CDR2 FQGNSA. The CDR3 has 13 amino acids. The CDR3 coding sequence is TGTGCCAGCAGCAGCGGGACAGGGGGCGTGGGGTTCTTC. It is translated as CASSSGTGGVGFF.

This clone was seen just once. The chain combines TRBV6-4 with TRBJ1-1; D not resolved. V was pared by 4 bases and J by 11 bases, with 17 bases between. Germline V gives CDR1 MRHNA, CDR2 SNTAGT. The CDR3 is 13 amino acids. The CDR3 loop reads CASSASPGFTAFF. CDR3 in DNA: TGTGCCAGCAGTGCGTCCCCGGGGTTCACGGCTTTCTTT.

This clone was seen a handful of times. The CDR3 DNA reads TGTGCCAGCAGCTTAGCGATAGCGGGAGGATCCGAGACCCAGTACTTC. This gives the protein CASSLAIAGGSETQYF. The chain has TRBV7-2 and TRBJ2-5, with 10 bases identical to TRBD2. V dropped 0 bases and J dropped 5; count of bases not matched to a gene: 6. The CDR3 length is 16 residues. The germline CDR1 and CDR2 sequences are SGHTA and FQGNSA.

The chain combines TRBV5-1 with TRBJ2-1; 10 bases agree with TRBD2. The germline gives CDR1 SGHRS, CDR2 YFSETQ. The CDR3 extends over 19 amino acids. With 4 bases clipped from V and 2 bases from J, the junction kept 15 bases outside the gene matches. DNA of the CDR3: TGCGCCAGCAGCCGGAACCTAGCGGGAGCCCTCTTTACCTACAATGAGCAGTTCTTC. Translating gives CASSRNLAGALFTYNEQFF.

The rearrangement links TRBV6-6 to TRBJ2-7; D is ambiguous. Germline V lookup: CDR1 MNHNY, CDR2 SVGAGI (reference sequence). The CDR3 is 13 amino acids. Trimming stripped 0 bases from V and 7 bases from J, with 10 bases between. CDR3 coding DNA: TGTGCCAGCAGTTACTCGACCCGACGGGAGCAGTACTTC. Protein: CASSYSTRREQYF.

By share, this clone ranks as medium-sized. The V call is TRBV13, the J call TRBJ1-5; D gene unclear. Germline assignment: CDR1 PRHDT and CDR2 FYEKMQ (reference sequence). Trimming removed 1 base at V and 7 bases at J, with 5 bases between. The CDR3 has 12 residues. The CDR3: CASSLEGQPQHF. As DNA, the CDR3 is TGTGCCAGCAGCTTAGAGGGCCAGCCCCAGCATTTT.

This clone was recorded only once. J is TRBJ2-2 and V is TRBV6-1; D possibly uses TRBD1 or TRBD2 (5 bases each). CDR1 and CDR2 (germline): MNHNS, SASEGT. The CDR3 contains 15 residues. V lost 7 bases, J lost 0 bases, and 12 bases lay in between. The CDR3, as DNA: TGTGCCAGCATTCCGGGACCGGCGAACACCGGGGAGCTGTTTTTT. Protein sequence: CASIPGPANTGELFF.

The rearrangement links TRBV9 to TRBJ1-1, with D perhaps matching TRBD1 (5 bases). V was trimmed by 4 bases and J by 1 base, leaving 14 bases between them. The length of the CDR3 is 15 residues. Germline V gene sequence: CDR1 SGDLS, CDR2 YYNGEE. CDR3 loop: CASSTEDRSNTEAFF. DNA of the CDR3: TGTGCCAGCAGCACCGAAGACAGATCGAACACTGAAGCTTTCTTT.

The chain employs TRBV4-2 and TRBJ2-1; 10 bases are shared with TRBD2. Germline CDR1 reads LGHNA; CDR2 reads YNFKEQ. The junction had 11 bases not matched to a gene; V was cut back by 0 bases and J by 6 bases. The CDR3 extends over 18 amino acids. CDR3 region: CASSQDLQLAGVSNEQFF. The CDR3 nucleotides read TGTGCCAGCAGCCAAGACCTTCAGCTAGCGGGAGTTTCCAATGAGCAGTTCTTC.